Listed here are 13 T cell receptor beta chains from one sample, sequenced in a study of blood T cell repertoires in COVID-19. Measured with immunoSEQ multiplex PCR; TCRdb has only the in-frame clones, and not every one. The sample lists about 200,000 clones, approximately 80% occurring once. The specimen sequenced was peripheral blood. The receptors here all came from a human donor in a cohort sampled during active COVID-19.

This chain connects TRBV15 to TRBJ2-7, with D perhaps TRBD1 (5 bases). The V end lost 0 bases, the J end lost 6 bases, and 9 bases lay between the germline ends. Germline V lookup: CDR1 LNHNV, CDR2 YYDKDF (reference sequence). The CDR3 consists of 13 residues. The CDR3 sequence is CATSRDQGVEQYF. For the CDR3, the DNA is TGTGCCACCAGCAGAGATCAGGGTGTCGAGCAGTACTTC.

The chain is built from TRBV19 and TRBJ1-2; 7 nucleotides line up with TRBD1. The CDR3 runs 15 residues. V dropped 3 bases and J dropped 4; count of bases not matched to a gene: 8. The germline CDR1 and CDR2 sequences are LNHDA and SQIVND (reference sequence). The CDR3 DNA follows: TGTGCCAGTAGTATTAAAGCAGGGGGATTCTATGGCTACACCTTC. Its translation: CASSIKAGGFYGYTF.

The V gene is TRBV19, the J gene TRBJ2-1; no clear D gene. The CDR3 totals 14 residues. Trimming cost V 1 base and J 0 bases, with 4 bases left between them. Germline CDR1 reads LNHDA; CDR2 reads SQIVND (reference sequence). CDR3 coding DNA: TGTGCCAGTAGTATAGTGAGCTCCTACAATGAGCAGTTCTTC. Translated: CASSIVSSYNEQFF.

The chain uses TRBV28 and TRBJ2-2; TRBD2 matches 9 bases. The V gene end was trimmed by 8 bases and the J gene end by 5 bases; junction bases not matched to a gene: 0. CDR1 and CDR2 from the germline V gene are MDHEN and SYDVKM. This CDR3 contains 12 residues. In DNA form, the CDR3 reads TGTGCCAGCGGACTAGCGACCGGGGAGCTGTTTTTT. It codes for CASGLATGELFF.

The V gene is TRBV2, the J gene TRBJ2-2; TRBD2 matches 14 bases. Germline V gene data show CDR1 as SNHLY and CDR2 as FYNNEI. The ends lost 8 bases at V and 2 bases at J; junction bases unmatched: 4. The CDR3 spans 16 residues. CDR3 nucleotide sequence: TGTGCCAGCGGAGGACTAGCGGGAGGAAACACCGGGGAGCTGTTTTTT. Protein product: CASGGLAGGNTGELFF.

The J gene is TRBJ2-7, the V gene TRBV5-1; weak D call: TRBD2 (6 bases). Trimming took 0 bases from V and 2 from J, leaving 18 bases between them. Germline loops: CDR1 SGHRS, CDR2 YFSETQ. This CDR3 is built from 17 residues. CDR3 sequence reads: CASSLVGGRAGTYEQYF. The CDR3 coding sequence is TGCGCCAGCAGCTTGGTGGGGGGAAGGGCAGGGACCTACGAGCAGTACTTC.

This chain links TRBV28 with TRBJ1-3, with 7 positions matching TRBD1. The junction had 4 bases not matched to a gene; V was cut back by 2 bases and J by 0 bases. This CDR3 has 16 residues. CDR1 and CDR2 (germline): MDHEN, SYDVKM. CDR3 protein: CASSLPGTVSGNTIYF. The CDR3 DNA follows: TGTGCCAGCAGTTTACCCGGGACAGTCTCTGGAAACACCATATATTTT.

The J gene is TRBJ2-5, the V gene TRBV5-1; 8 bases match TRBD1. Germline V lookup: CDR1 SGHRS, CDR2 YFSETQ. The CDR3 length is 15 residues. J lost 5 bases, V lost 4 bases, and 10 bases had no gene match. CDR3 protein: CASSNFRGPQETQYF. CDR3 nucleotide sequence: TGCGCCAGCAGCAATTTCAGGGGGCCGCAGGAGACCCAGTACTTC.

The CDR3, as DNA: TGCGCCAGCAGAAGCCTTGCGGGGATCACCGGGGAGCTGTTTTTT. As protein: CASRSLAGITGELFF. V gene TRBV4-1 combines with J gene TRBJ2-2; possibly TRBD2 for D (6 bases). Trimming shortened V by 6 bases and J by 4 bases, and 15 bases separated the two germline ends. Germline lookup yields CDR1 MGHRA and CDR2 YSYEKL. The CDR3 contains 15 residues.

This chain's CDR3 is CASRPGQGGHEQYF. DNA for the CDR3: TGTGCCAGCAGACCGGGACAAGGGGGACACGAGCAGTACTTC. The chain employs TRBV6-5 and TRBJ2-7; D is possibly TRBD1 (6 bases). This CDR3 region has 14 residues. From germline, CDR1 is MNHEY and CDR2 SVGAGI. V was pared by 6 bases and J by 5 bases, with 17 bases between.

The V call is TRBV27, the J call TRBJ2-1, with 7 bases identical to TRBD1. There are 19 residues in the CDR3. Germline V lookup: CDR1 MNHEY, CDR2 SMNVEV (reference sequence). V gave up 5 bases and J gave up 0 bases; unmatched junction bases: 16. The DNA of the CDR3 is TGTGCCAGCAGTCAGACAGGGTGGGGTGGCCCGAGCTCCTACAATGAGCAGTTCTTC. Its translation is CASSQTGWGGPSSYNEQFF.

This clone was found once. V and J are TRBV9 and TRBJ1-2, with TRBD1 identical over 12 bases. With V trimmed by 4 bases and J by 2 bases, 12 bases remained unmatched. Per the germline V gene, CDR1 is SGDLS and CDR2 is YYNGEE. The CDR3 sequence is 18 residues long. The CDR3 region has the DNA TGTGCCAGCAGCCTCATCCCGGGACAGGGGGCGATAAACTATGGCTACACCTTC. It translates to CASSLIPGQGAINYGYTF.

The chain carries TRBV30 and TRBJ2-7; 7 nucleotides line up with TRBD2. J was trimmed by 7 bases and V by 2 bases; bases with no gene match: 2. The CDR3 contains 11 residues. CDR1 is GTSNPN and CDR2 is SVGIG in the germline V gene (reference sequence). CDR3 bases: TGTGCCTGGAGTTGGGGGGGGGAGCAGTACTTC. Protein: CAWSWGGEQYF.